This T cell receptor (beta chain) was captured by sequencing in a study of T cell repertoires in cytomegalovirus infection. Turning to this clonotype: A read error is possible here, since a much larger clone lies one base away.

The CDR3 sequence is 14 residues long. V was clipped by 4 bases and J by 8 bases, with 18 bases between them. The germline V gene has CDR1 SGHDN and CDR2 FVKESK. MiXCR, applied by TCRdb to the reads, yields one record per CDR3 protein. Seen here are roughly 640,000 distinct CDR3 sequences, around 24% observed once, and the top ten hold roughly 8%. The sample comprised CD8+ T cells from PBMCs. The clonotype originates from a human donor in good health (CMV status not recorded). Some clones in this sample may be carry-over from other donors' samples. This chain joins TRBV14 and TRBJ2-7; D is unresolved. In DNA, the CDR3 is TGTGCCAGCAGCCCAGACGGTCAAATCGGCCAGCAGTACTTC. This gives the protein CASSPDGQIGQQYF.